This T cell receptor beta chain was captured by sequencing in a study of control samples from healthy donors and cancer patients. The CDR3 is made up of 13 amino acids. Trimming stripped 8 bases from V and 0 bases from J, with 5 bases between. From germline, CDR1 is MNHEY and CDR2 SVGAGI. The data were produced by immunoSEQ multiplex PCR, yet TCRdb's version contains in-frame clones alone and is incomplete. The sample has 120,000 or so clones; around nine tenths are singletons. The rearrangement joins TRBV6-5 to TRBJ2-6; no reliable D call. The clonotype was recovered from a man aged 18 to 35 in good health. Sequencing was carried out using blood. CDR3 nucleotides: TGTGCCAGCGGTCGCTCTGGGGCCAACGTCCTGACTTTC. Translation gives CASGRSGANVLTF.